This is a list of T cell receptor beta chains from one sample in a study of Ad26.COV2.S vaccination and SARS-CoV-2 variants. Sequencing used immunoSEQ multiplex PCR; TCRdb keeps in-frame clones, though not all of them. The sample yields 500,000 or so clones, roughly 89% seen once. The sample in question was peripheral blood, obtained in a trial of Ad26.COV2.S vaccine versus placebo. The source of these receptors is a person between 18 and 65 years old who received the Ad26.COV2.S COVID-19 vaccine or a placebo. Both conserved end residues are part of each CDR3.

CDR3aa	j_gene	v_gene
CASSLRLAGHNEQFF	TRBJ2-1	TRBV7-3
CASSFGMGTGELFF	TRBJ2-2	TRBV7-7
CASSLGMNTEAFF	TRBJ1-1	TRBV6-5
CASSPIGTGGPNTEAFF	TRBJ1-1	TRBV18
CSVRYTDTQYF	TRBJ2-3	TRBV29-1
CASGGGAGANVLTF	TRBJ2-6	TRBV19
CASSKVRRGADTQYF	TRBJ2-3	TRBV21-1
CASSQDGLASSYQETQYF	TRBJ2-5	TRBV3-1/TRBV3-2
CASSDGQGPSSYEQYF	TRBJ2-7	TRBV6-1
CSAGGVEHWETQYF	TRBJ2-5	TRBV29-1
CATSRDQSTGAFPTF	TRBJ1-2	TRBV15
CSVLMGGVGVNTEAFF	TRBJ1-1	TRBV29-1
CASSLYRQGTYEQYF	TRBJ2-7	TRBV3-1/TRBV3-2
CASSLEPQGAEAFF	TRBJ1-1	TRBV5-4
CAWSVTGGSTDTQYF	TRBJ2-3	TRBV30
CASSVSTGEETQYF	TRBJ2-5	TRBV9
CASSQFGGPAFF	TRBJ1-1	TRBV6-5
CAWSPGTEAFF	TRBJ1-1	TRBV30
CAWSSGRETQYF	TRBJ2-5	TRBV30
CASSPATGVNTEAFF	TRBJ1-1	TRBV7-2
CASSPWGSSYNEQFF	TRBJ2-1	TRBV19
CAWSVVAGGSGTQYF	TRBJ2-5	TRBV30
CASSLKTGVGEQFF	TRBJ2-1	TRBV7-2
CASSSQGRAGELFF	TRBJ2-2	TRBV6-5
CASSFFVRGTDTQYF	TRBJ2-3	TRBV7-9
CASSSEPGRSTDTQYF	TRBJ2-3	TRBV11-1
CAWSTGTGALAAQHF	TRBJ1-5	TRBV30
CSASRGRGTEAFF	TRBJ1-1	TRBV20-1
CASSPLVREGEQYF	TRBJ2-7	TRBV18
CASSFGGRYEQYF	TRBJ2-7	TRBV28
CASSSGGATGELFF	TRBJ2-2	TRBV7-2
CASSPSGRNYEQYF	TRBJ2-7	TRBV3-1/TRBV3-2
CASSPTLDTQYF	TRBJ2-3	TRBV7-2
CASSVENTGELFF	TRBJ2-2	TRBV2
CASSLLERGNTGELFF	TRBJ2-2	TRBV4-2
CSVNEGSHEQYF	TRBJ2-7	TRBV29-1
CASSDGTSTDTQYF	TRBJ2-3	TRBV9
CASSSTQGWSPLHF	TRBJ1-6	TRBV4-3
CASTGQTNYGYTF	TRBJ1-2	TRBV2
CASSSRFGLMSYEQYF	TRBJ2-7	TRBV27
CASSFSNEKLFF	TRBJ1-4	TRBV11-2
CASSQEGTSGLTDTQYF	TRBJ2-3	TRBV4-1
CASSLGDFSLLTDTQYF	TRBJ2-3	TRBV5-6
CASSIGYEQYF	TRBJ2-7	TRBV19
CSVSPTGGETQYF	TRBJ2-5	TRBV29-1
CSAIPPDTQYF	TRBJ2-3	TRBV20-1
CASSPPTGFGTEAFF	TRBJ1-1	TRBV5-1
CASSSGSVSGRISSSYEQYF	TRBJ2-7	TRBV28
CASSYLGPNYYEQYF	TRBJ2-7	TRBV6-5
CACRTGGMTTNEKLFF	TRBJ1-4	TRBV30
CASSPLAGPNEKLFF	TRBJ1-4	TRBV18
CASSLTGTGSYEQYF	TRBJ2-7	TRBV5-4
CASSEEISRSYNEQFF	TRBJ2-1	TRBV9
CSARGGAGAYEQYF	TRBJ2-7	TRBV29-1
CASSGTGGRYEQYF	TRBJ2-7	TRBV5-1
CASSVRRPYNEQFF	TRBJ2-1	TRBV19
CATSRGTERERTGELFF	TRBJ2-2	TRBV15